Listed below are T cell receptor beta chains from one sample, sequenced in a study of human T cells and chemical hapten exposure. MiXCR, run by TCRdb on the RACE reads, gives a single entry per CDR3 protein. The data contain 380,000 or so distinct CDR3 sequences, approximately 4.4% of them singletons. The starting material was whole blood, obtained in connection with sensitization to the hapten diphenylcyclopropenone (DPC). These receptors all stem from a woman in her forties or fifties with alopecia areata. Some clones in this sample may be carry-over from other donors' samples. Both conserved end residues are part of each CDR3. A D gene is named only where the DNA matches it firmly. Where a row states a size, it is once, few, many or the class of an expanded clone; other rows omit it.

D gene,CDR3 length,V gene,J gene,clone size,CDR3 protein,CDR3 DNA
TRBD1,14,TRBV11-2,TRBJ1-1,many,CATRGTGLTYEAFF,TGTGCCACCCGGGGGACAGGACTAACTTATGAAGCTTTCTTT
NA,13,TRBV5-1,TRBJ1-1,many,CASSLAGSPEAFF,TGCGCCAGCAGCTTGGCCGGGTCTCCTGAAGCTTTCTTT
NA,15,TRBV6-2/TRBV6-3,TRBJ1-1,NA,CASSYSSRVNTEAFF,TGTGCCAGCAGTTACTCTAGCAGGGTGAACACTGAAGCTTTCTTT
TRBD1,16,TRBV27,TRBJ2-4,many,CASSSALGQGKNIQYF,TGTGCCAGCAGTTCCGCGCTGGGACAGGGCAAAAACATTCAGTACTTC
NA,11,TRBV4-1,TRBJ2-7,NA,CASVDGGEQYF,TGCGCCAGCGTGGACGGCGGCGAGCAGTACTTC
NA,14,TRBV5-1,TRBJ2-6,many,CASSLDSGANVLTF,TGCGCCAGCAGCTTAGACTCTGGGGCCAACGTCCTGACTTTC
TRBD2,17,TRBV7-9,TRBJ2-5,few,CASSPKTSGRAMKTQYF,TGTGCCAGCAGCCCGAAGACTAGCGGGAGGGCCATGAAGACCCAGTACTTC
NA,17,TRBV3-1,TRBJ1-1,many,CASSQEMLVSLNTEAFF,TGTGCCAGCAGCCAAGAAATGCTGGTCAGCCTTAACACTGAAGCTTTCTTT
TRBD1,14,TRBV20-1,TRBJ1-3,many,CSTRDRYSGNTIYF,TGCAGTACTAGGGACAGATACTCTGGAAACACCATATATTTT
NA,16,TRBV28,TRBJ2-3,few,CASSFPLREMADTQYF,TGTGCCAGCAGTTTTCCTCTACGGGAGATGGCAGATACGCAGTATTTT
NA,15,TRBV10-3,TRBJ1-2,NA,CAISDLGGELEGYTF,TGTGCCATCAGTGATTTAGGAGGCGAACTTGAGGGCTACACCTTC
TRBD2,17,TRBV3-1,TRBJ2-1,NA,CASSRLTGTRGGNEQFF,TGTGCCAGCAGCCGCCTTACCGGGACTAGGGGGGGCAATGAGCAGTTCTTC
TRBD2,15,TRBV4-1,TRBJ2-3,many,CASSLAGGRTDTQYF,TGCGCCAGCAGCTTGGCGGGGGGACGCACAGATACGCAGTATTTT